Listed here are 24 T cell receptor beta chains from one sample, sequenced in a study of cytomegalovirus exposure and HLA in healthy donors. The PCR ran on 60 Vbeta and 13 Jbeta primers. Libraries were prepared by immunoSEQ multiplex PCR; TCRdb keeps only in-frame clonotypes and omits some of them. The table has some 82,000 clones, roughly 84% seen once. Source material: PBMCs. The receptors were gathered from a woman in her forties or fifties in good health and CMV-seronegative.

The gene calls are TRBV10-2 and TRBJ2-3, with D perhaps TRBD2 (5 bases). This CDR3 contains 13 residues. Between the trimmed V and J ends, which lost 6 bases and 5 bases, there was a span of 12 bases. The germline gives CDR1 WSHSY, CDR2 SAAADI. DNA of the CDR3: TGCGCCAGCAGCCCCCTAGCACGAGATACGCAGTATTTT. Its translation is CASSPLARDTQYF.

The V call is TRBV18, the J call TRBJ2-3; TRBD2 aligns across 7 bases. Germline-derived CDR1 and CDR2 are KGHSH and LQKENI. After removal of 3 bases from V and 1 base from J, the junction contained 7 bases not matched to a gene. CDR3 length: 16 residues. In DNA form, the CDR3 reads TGTGCCAGCTCACCTGGGAGGGCCGCGCGCACAGATACGCAGTATTTT. Its protein product is CASSPGRAARTDTQYF.

The chain employs TRBV7-3 and TRBJ2-3; TRBD1 aligns across 12 bases. The V and J ends lost 1 base and 4 bases, in that order; junction bases with no gene match: 6. CDR1 is SGHTA, CDR2 FQGTGA, per germline. The CDR3 is 17 residues long. The CDR3 reads CASSLNAGTGGSDTQYF. In DNA form, the CDR3 reads TGTGCCAGCAGCTTAAATGCCGGGACAGGGGGCTCAGATACGCAGTATTTT.

The DNA of the CDR3 is TGTGCCAGCAGCGGGACAGGGGGGCACACTGAAGCTTTCTTT. Its protein is CASSGTGGHTEAFF. The chain is built from TRBV5-4 and TRBJ1-1, with 11 positions matching TRBD1. CDR3 size: 14 residues. The V segment lost 4 bases and the J segment 3 bases; nucleotides outside the gene matches: 2. The germline V gene encodes CDR1 SGHNT and CDR2 YYREEE (reference sequence). Based on the CDR3 plus reference TRBV5-4 and TRBJ1-1, the full variable domain is ETGVTQSPTHLIKTRGQQVTLRCSSQSGHNTVSWYQQALGQGPQFIFQYYREEENGRGNFPPRFSGLQFPNYSSELNVNALELDDSALYLCASSGTGGHTEAFFGQGTRLTVV.

The chain carries TRBV30 and TRBJ1-4; 8 positions match TRBD1. The CDR3 extends over 13 amino acids. J was trimmed by 14 bases and V by 1 base; bases with no gene match: 9. Germline CDR1 and CDR2: GTSNPN and SVGIG (reference sequence). The chain's CDR3 is CAWSATDRGWLFF. CDR3 in DNA: TGTGCCTGGAGTGCGACTGACAGGGGTTGGCTGTTTTTT.

The chain combines TRBV5-1 with TRBJ2-5; no clear D gene. Trimming took 3 bases from V and 2 from J, leaving 11 bases between them. The germline V gene has CDR1 SGHRS and CDR2 YFSETQ. The CDR3 loop spans 14 amino acids. DNA for the CDR3: TGCGCCAGCAGCTCGCGGCGTGAACAAGAGACCCAGTACTTC. Amino acids: CASSSRREQETQYF.

The chain uses TRBV29-1 and TRBJ1-1; no clear D. V was clipped by 1 base and J by 1 base, with 10 bases between them. CDR1 and CDR2 from the germline V gene are SQVTM and ANQGSEA. The length of the CDR3 is 14 residues. The CDR3 bases are TGCAGCGTTGAAGGGGCCAGGCCGAACACTGAAGCTTTCTTT. This gives the protein CSVEGARPNTEAFF. The entire variable domain, with the rest obtained from reference TRBV29-1 and TRBJ1-1, is as follows: SAVISQKPSRDICQRGTSLTIQCQVDSQVTMMFWYRQQPGQSLTLIATANQGSEATYESGFVIDKFPISRPNLTFSTLTVSNMSPEDSSIYLCSVEGARPNTEAFFGQGTRLTVV.

V and J are TRBV4-3 and TRBJ1-2, with TRBD1 as a possible D gene (6 bases). V was clipped by 1 base and J by 1 base, with 16 bases between them. This CDR3 contains 17 residues. Germline CDR1 is LGHNA and CDR2 is YSLEER. The CDR3 DNA follows: TGCGCCAGCAGCCAAGGCACGCCCGACAGGTTTAACTATGGCTACACCTTC. It yields the protein CASSQGTPDRFNYGYTF.

The chain couples TRBV9 to TRBJ2-2, with D possibly being TRBD1 (6 bases). V lost 2 bases and J 0 bases, leaving 8 bases between the germline ends. Germline CDR1 SGDLS, CDR2 YYNGEE. CDR3 size: 15 residues. In DNA, the CDR3 is TGTGCCAGCAGCGTCGGGACAACGAACACCGGGGAGCTGTTTTTT. Protein: CASSVGTTNTGELFF.

This clone was seen only once. This sequence joins TRBV27 and TRBJ2-3; tentatively, D is TRBD2 (6 bases). Trimming removed 2 bases from V and 2 bases from J, with 14 bases in between. This CDR3 has 16 amino acids. Germline values: CDR1 MNHEY, CDR2 SMNVEV (reference sequence). CDR3 nucleotides: TGTGCCAGCAGTTTAGATCGGGGCGGGAACACAGATACGCAGTATTTT. Translating gives CASSLDRGGNTDTQYF.

The V and J genes are TRBV4-1 and TRBJ2-3; tentatively, D is TRBD2 (5 bases). The CDR3 sequence is 14 residues long. The V end lost 4 bases, the J end lost 8 bases, and 16 bases lay between the germline ends. Germline CDR1 is MGHRA and CDR2 is YSYEKL. The CDR3 DNA sequence: TGCGCCAGCAGCCTAGGACCGGGTGAGGGTACGCAGTATTTT. As protein: CASSLGPGEGTQYF.

The rearrangement links TRBV6-5 to TRBJ2-5, with D possibly matching TRBD1 (6 bases). V lost 6 bases and J 7 bases, leaving 21 bases between the germline ends. Germline values: CDR1 MNHEY, CDR2 SVGAGI. The length of the CDR3 is 15 residues. The CDR3 DNA is TGTGCCAGCAGATTTGAACCGGACAGCGTGGGGACCCAGTACTTC. This sequence encodes CASRFEPDSVGTQYF.

The V gene is TRBV4-3, the J gene TRBJ2-3; 9 bases align to TRBD2. There are 17 residues in the CDR3. With 2 bases clipped from V and 5 bases from J, the junction kept 11 bases outside the gene matches. Germline V gene data show CDR1 as LGHNA and CDR2 as YSLEER. In DNA, the CDR3 is TGCGCCAGCAGCCAAAGAGGCGGGGGGGTGGTTGGAGATACGCAGTATTTT. The encoded protein is CASSQRGGGVVGDTQYF.

This clone has only one observation. The chain joins TRBV5-1 to TRBJ1-5, with D possibly matching TRBD1 (6 bases). CDR3 length: 17 amino acids. The V end was cut by 0 bases, the J end by 8 bases, with 21 bases between. CDR1 is SGHRS, CDR2 YFSETQ, per germline. The CDR3 DNA is TGCGCCAGCAGCTTGGCACCATCAGGGCAGGGGTCGGAGCCCCAGCATTTT. It is translated as CASSLAPSGQGSEPQHF. The entire variable domain, with the rest obtained from reference TRBV5-1 and TRBJ1-5, is as follows: KAGVTQTPRYLIKTRGQQVTLSCSPISGHRSVSWYQQTPGQGLQFLFEYFSETQRNKGNFPGRFSGRQFSNSRSEMNVSTLELGDSALYLCASSLAPSGQGSEPQHFGDGTRLSIL.

This clone was counted a single time. At one end, the junction sequence differs from germline, possibly due to a read error. The rearrangement joins TRBV29-1 to TRBJ2-7; the D gene is possibly TRBD1 (6 bases). CDR3 length: 15 amino acids. Germline values: CDR1 SQVTM, CDR2 ANQGSEA. In DNA, the CDR3 is TGCAGCGTTGAGTCGGACAGTGCGAGCTCCTACGAGCGGTACTTC. Amino acid sequence: CSVESDSASSYERYF.

The chain combines TRBV5-8 with TRBJ2-3; D remains ambiguous. Germline V gene lookup returns CDR1 SGHTS and CDR2 YDEGEE. This CDR3 spans 17 amino acids. The V and J ends lost 4 bases and 1 base respectively, with 19 bases between them. The CDR3 loop reads CASSLLGAGPGTDTQYF. The DNA of the CDR3 is TGTGCCAGCAGCCTCCTAGGCGCCGGCCCGGGCACAGATACGCAGTATTTT.

The rearrangement joins TRBV7-2 to TRBJ2-5, with D tentatively TRBD2 (5 bases). V shed 5 bases and J shed 3 bases, with 7 bases lying between them. Germline loops: CDR1 SGHTA, CDR2 FQGNSA. CDR3 length: 12 residues. DNA for the CDR3: TGTGCCAGCAGCCCGGAGGAAGAGACCCAGTACTTC. This sequence encodes CASSPEEETQYF.

The rearrangement joins TRBV29-1 to TRBJ2-1; the match to TRBD2 covers 8 bases. The CDR3 runs to 17 residues. The ends lost 1 base at V and 6 bases at J; junction bases unmatched: 14. Per germline, CDR1 SQVTM and CDR2 ANQGSEA. This CDR3 is CSVEGGGRTASINEQFF. CDR3 DNA: TGCAGCGTTGAAGGTGGCGGGAGGACAGCCTCTATCAATGAGCAGTTCTTC.

The gene calls are TRBV27 and TRBJ2-3, with a weak D call TRBD2 (7 bases). Trimming cost V 1 base and J 6 bases, with 14 bases left between them. Germline-derived CDR1 and CDR2 are MNHEY and SMNVEV (reference sequence). This CDR3 has 15 residues. The CDR3 nucleotides are TGTGCCAGCAGTTTATTCGGGGGGCTTGGCGATACGCAGTATTTT. This gives the protein CASSLFGGLGDTQYF.

V usage is TRBV5-1 and J usage is TRBJ1-1; tentatively, D is TRBD1 (6 bases). The CDR3 extends over 15 amino acids. Germline V CDR1 and CDR2: SGHRS, YFSETQ. Trimming left V 0 bases short and J 5 bases short, with 14 bases between. The CDR3 DNA reads TGCGCCAGCAGCTTGGGCCAGGGGAGAAATACTGAAGCTTTCTTT. Protein product: CASSLGQGRNTEAFF.

This chain links TRBV28 with TRBJ2-5; 8 bases align to TRBD2. The CDR3 is 17 amino acids. Germline loops: CDR1 MDHEN, CDR2 SYDVKM. The V gene end was trimmed by 1 base and the J gene end by 3 bases; junction bases not matched to a gene: 10. In DNA, the CDR3 is TGTGCCAGCAGTTTATACCCTCCACTAGCGGCGAAAGAGACCCAGTACTTC. This translates into CASSLYPPLAAKETQYF.

This clone has only one observation. The V call is TRBV15, the J call TRBJ2-1; D possibly corresponds to TRBD1 (5 bases). The CDR3 contains 14 residues. V was clipped by 11 bases and J by 4 bases, with 18 bases between them. Germline V CDR1 and CDR2: LNHNV, YYDKDF (reference sequence). For the CDR3, the DNA is TGTGCCTCCCGAACGGCGGACACTTACAATGAGCAGTTCTTC. Its protein is CASRTADTYNEQFF.

This clone was detected many times. The V and J genes are TRBV2 and TRBJ2-1, with 10 nucleotides matching TRBD1. CDR3 length: 15 residues. Unmatched junction bases numbered 7, after V lost 6 bases and J lost 5 bases. In germline, CDR1 is SNHLY, CDR2 FYNNEI. The CDR3 DNA reads TGTGCCAGCAGGGAAAGACAGGGGGCAGACAATGAGCAGTTCTTC. It yields the protein CASRERQGADNEQFF.

This chain uses TRBV19 with TRBJ1-2; the match to TRBD1 covers 10 bases. Losses at the gene ends were 6 bases for V and 2 bases for J; bases not matched to a gene: 9. This CDR3 region has 16 residues. CDR1 is LNHDA and CDR2 is SQIVND in the germline V gene (reference sequence). The CDR3 DNA reads TGTGCCAGTAGCCCGATCGACAGGGGGCTAAACTATGGCTACACCTTC. It encodes CASSPIDRGLNYGYTF.